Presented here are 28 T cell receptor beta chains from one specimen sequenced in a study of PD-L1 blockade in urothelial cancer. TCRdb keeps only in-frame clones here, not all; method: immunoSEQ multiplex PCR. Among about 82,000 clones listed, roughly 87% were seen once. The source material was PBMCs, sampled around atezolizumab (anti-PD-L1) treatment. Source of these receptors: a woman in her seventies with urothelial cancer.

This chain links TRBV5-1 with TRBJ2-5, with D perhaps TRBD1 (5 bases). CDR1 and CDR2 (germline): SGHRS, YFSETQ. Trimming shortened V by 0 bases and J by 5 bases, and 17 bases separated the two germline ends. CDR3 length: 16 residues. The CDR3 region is CASSLAVQAGRETQYF. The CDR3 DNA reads TGCGCCAGCAGCTTGGCCGTACAAGCAGGGCGCGAGACCCAGTACTTC.

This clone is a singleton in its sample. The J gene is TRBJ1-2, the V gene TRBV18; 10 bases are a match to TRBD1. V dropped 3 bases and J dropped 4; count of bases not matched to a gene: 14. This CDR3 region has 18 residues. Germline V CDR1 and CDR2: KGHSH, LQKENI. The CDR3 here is CASSPRARQGALTYGYTF. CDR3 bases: TGTGCCAGCTCACCTAGAGCCCGACAGGGGGCGCTGACCTATGGCTACACCTTC.

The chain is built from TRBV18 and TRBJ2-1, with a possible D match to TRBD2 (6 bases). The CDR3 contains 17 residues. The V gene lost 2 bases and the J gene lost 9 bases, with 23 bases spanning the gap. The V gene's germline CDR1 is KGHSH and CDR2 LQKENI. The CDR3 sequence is CASSPYSSAGAGSEQFF. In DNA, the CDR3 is TGTGCCAGCTCACCATATTCTAGCGCCGGGGCAGGCAGTGAGCAGTTCTTC. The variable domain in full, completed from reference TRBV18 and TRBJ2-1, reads NAGVMQNPRHLVRRRGQEARLRCSPMKGHSHVYWYRQLPEEGLKFMVYLQKENIIDESGMPKERFSAEFPKEGPSILRIQQVVRGDSAAYFCASSPYSSAGAGSEQFFGPGTRLTVL.

The CDR3 DNA is TGTGCCAGCAGCCCTACCCCCCGGGGGGAGCTGTTTTTT. Translating gives CASSPTPRGELFF. The genes are TRBV28 and TRBJ2-2; D unclear. CDR1 is MDHEN, CDR2 SYDVKM, per germline. V shed 6 bases and J shed 8 bases, with 13 bases lying between them. This CDR3 has 13 amino acids.

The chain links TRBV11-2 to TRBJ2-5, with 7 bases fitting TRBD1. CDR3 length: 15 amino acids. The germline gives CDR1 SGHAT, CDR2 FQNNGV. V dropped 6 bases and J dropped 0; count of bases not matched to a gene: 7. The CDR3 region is CASSQNTGDQETQYF. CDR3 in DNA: TGTGCCAGCAGTCAAAATACAGGGGACCAAGAGACCCAGTACTTC.

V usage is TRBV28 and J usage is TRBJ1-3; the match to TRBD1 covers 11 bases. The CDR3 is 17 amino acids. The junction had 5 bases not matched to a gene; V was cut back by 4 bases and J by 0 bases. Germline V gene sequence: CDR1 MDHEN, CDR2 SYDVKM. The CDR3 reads CASSSGTGGPSGNTIYF. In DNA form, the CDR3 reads TGTGCCAGCAGTTCAGGGACAGGGGGTCCCTCTGGAAACACCATATATTTT.

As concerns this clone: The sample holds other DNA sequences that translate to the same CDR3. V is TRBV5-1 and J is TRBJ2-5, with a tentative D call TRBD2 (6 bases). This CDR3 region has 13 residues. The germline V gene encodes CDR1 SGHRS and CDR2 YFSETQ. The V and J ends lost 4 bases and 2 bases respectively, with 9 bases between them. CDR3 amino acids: CASSPGGQETQYF. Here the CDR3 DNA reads TGCGCCAGCAGCCCTGGGGGGCAAGAGACCCAGTACTTC. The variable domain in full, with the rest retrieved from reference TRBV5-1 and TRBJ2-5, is KAGVTQTPRYLIKTRGQQVTLSCSPISGHRSVSWYQQTPGQGLQFLFEYFSETQRNKGNFPGRFSGRQFSNSRSEMNVSTLELGDSALYLCASSPGGQETQYFGPGTRLLVL.

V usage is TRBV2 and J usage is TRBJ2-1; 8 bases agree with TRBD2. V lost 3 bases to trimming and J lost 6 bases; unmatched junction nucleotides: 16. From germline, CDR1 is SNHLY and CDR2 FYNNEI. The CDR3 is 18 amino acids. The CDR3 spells CASSDRKMGGRPPNEQFF. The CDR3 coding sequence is TGTGCCAGCAGTGATAGGAAGATGGGCGGGAGGCCCCCCAATGAGCAGTTCTTC.

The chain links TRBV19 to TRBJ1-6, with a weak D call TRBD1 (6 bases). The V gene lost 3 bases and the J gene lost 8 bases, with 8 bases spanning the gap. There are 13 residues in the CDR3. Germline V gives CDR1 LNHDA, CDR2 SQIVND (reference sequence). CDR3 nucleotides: TGTGCCAGTAGTATGGCAGGGGATTCACCCCTCCACTTT. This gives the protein CASSMAGDSPLHF.

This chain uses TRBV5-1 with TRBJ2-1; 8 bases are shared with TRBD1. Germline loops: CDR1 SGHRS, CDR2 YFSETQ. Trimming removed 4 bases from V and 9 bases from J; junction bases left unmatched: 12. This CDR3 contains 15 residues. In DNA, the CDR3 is TGCGCCAGCAGCGAATTCCGGGACAGGCACTTTGAGCAGTTCTTC. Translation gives CASSEFRDRHFEQFF. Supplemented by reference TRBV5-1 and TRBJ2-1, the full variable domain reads KAGVTQTPRYLIKTRGQQVTLSCSPISGHRSVSWYQQTPGQGLQFLFEYFSETQRNKGNFPGRFSGRQFSNSRSEMNVSTLELGDSALYLCASSEFRDRHFEQFFGPGTRLTVL.

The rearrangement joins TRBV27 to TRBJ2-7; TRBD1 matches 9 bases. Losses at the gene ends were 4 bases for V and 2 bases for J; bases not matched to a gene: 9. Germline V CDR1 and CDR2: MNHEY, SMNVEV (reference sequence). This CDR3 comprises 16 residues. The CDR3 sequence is CASSSSGTGTPYEQYF. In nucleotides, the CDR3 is TGTGCCAGCAGTTCTTCCGGGACAGGGACCCCCTACGAGCAGTACTTC.

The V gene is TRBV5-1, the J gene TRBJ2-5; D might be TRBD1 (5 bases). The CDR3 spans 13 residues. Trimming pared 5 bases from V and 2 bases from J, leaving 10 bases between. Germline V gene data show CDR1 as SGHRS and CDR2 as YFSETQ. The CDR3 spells CASRGHRQETQYF. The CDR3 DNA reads TGCGCCAGCAGAGGACACAGGCAAGAGACCCAGTACTTC.

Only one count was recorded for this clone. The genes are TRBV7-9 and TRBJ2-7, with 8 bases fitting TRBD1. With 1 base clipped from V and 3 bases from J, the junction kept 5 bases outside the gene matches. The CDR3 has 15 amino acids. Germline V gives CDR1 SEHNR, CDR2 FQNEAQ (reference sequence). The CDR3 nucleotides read TGTGCCAGCAGCTTAGTGGGGACAGGACTCTACGAGCAGTACTTC. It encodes CASSLVGTGLYEQYF.

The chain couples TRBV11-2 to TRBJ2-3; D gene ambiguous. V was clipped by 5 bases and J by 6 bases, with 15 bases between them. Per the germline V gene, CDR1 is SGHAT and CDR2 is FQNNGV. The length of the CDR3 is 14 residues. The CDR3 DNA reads TGTGCCAGCAGCCCGCTTTCCGCCCGGGATACGCAGTATTTT. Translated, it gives CASSPLSARDTQYF.

The CDR3 spells CASSSPFRGTEAFF. CDR3 nucleotide sequence: TGTGCCAGCAGTTCGCCTTTTAGGGGCACTGAAGCTTTCTTT. This sequence joins TRBV6-5 and TRBJ1-1, with D tentatively TRBD1 (5 bases). The CDR3 is 14 residues long. CDR1 and CDR2 from the germline V gene are MNHEY and SVGAGI. The V gene lost 4 bases and the J gene lost 4 bases, with 13 bases spanning the gap.

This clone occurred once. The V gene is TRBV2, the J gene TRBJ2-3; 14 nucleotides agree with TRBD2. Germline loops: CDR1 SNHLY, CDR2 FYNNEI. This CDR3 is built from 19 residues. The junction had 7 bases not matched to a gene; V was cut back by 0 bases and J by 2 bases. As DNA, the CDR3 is TGTGCCAGCAGTGAAGCGACGATGGGACTAGCGGGAGCCACAGATACGCAGTATTTT. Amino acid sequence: CASSEATMGLAGATDTQYF.

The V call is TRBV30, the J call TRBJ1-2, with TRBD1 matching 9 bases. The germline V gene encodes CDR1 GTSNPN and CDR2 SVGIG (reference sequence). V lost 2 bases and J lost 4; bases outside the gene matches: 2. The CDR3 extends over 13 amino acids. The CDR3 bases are TGTGCCTGGAGTCGGGACAGGGTCTATGGCTACACCTTC. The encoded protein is CAWSRDRVYGYTF.

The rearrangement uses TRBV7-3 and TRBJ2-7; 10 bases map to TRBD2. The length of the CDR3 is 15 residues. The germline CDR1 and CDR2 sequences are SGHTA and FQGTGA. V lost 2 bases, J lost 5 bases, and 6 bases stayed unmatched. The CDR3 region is CASSLRLAGVNEQYF. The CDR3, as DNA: TGTGCCAGCAGCTTACGCCTAGCGGGAGTGAACGAGCAGTACTTC.

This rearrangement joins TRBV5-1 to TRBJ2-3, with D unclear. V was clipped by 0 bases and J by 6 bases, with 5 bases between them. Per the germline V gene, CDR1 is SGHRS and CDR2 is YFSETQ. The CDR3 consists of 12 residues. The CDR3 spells CASSLAVDTQYF. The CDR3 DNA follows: TGCGCCAGCAGCTTGGCCGTGGATACGCAGTATTTT.

The CDR3 loop is CASSLAAGGPYTEAFF. CDR3 nucleotide sequence: TGTGCCAGCAGCTTAGCGGCAGGGGGCCCGTACACTGAAGCTTTCTTT. The V and J genes are TRBV7-6 and TRBJ1-1, with 8 bases fitting TRBD1. Germline CDR1 and CDR2: SGHVS and FNYEAQ. The V segment lost 0 bases and the J segment 3 bases; nucleotides outside the gene matches: 6. The CDR3 extends over 16 amino acids. The whole variable domain, remainder taken from reference TRBV7-6 and TRBJ1-1, is GAGVSQSPRYKVTKRGQDVALRCDPISGHVSLYWYRQALGQGPEFLTYFNYEAQQDKSGLPNDRFSAERPEGSISTLTIQRTEQRDSAMYRCASSLAAGGPYTEAFFGQGTRLTVV.

In DNA, the CDR3 is TGTGCCAGCAGCATCGGGGACAGGTGGGCAAACTATGGCTACACCTTC. This translates into CASSIGDRWANYGYTF. V is TRBV5-4 and J is TRBJ1-2; 8 nucleotides agree with TRBD1. Losses at the gene ends were 4 bases for V and 2 bases for J; bases not matched to a gene: 10. Germline V gene sequence: CDR1 SGHNT, CDR2 YYREEE (reference sequence). The CDR3 totals 16 residues.

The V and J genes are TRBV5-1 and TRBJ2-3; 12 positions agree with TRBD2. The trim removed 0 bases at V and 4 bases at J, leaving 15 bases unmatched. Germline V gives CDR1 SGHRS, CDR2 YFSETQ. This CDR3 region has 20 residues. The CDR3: CASSLVRLAGGTHGPDTQYF. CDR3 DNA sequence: TGCGCCAGCAGCTTGGTGCGTCTAGCGGGAGGGACTCATGGGCCAGATACGCAGTATTTT.

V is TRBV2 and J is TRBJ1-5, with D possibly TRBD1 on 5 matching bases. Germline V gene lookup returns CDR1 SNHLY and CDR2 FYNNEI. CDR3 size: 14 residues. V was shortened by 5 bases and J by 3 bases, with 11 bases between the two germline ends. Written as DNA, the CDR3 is TGTGCCAGCAGTTCTGACAGTTTCAATCAGCCCCAGCATTTT. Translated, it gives CASSSDSFNQPQHF.

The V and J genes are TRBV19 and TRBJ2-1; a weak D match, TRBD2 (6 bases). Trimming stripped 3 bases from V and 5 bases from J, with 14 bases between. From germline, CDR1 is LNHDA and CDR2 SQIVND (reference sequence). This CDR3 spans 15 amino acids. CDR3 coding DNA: TGTGCCAGTAGTATCACCAGCGGGCTCGACAATGAGCAGTTCTTC. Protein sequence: CASSITSGLDNEQFF.

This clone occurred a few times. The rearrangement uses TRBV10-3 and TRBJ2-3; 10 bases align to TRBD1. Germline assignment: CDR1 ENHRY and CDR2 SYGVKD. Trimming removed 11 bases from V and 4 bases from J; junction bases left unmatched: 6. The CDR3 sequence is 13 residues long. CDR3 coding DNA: TGTGCCTCCGGGACAGGGGCGGCAGATACGCAGTATTTT. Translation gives CASGTGAADTQYF.

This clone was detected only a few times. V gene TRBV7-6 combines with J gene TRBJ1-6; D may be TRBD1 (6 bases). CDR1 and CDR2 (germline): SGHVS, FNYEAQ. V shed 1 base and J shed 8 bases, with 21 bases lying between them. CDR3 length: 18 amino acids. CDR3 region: CASSLVGTGGNLDSPLHF. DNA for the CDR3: TGTGCCAGCAGCTTAGTCGGCACTGGGGGCAATCTCGATTCACCCCTCCACTTT.

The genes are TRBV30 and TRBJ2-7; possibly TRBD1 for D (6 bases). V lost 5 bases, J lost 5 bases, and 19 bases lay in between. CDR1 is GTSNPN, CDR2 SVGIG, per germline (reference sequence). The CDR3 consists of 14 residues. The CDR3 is CAWGTGLVFHEQYF. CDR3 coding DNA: TGTGCCTGGGGAACAGGGCTAGTATTCCACGAGCAGTACTTC.

The CDR3 spells CASSSRGAGQARVYNEQFF. The CDR3 nucleotides read TGTGCCAGCAGCTCCCGCGGGGCAGGCCAGGCCCGGGTCTACAATGAGCAGTTCTTC. The chain combines TRBV13 with TRBJ2-1; D perhaps matches TRBD2 (6 bases). CDR3 size: 19 residues. CDR1 is PRHDT, CDR2 FYEKMQ, per germline (reference sequence). Trimming removed 4 bases at V and 3 bases at J, with 25 bases between.